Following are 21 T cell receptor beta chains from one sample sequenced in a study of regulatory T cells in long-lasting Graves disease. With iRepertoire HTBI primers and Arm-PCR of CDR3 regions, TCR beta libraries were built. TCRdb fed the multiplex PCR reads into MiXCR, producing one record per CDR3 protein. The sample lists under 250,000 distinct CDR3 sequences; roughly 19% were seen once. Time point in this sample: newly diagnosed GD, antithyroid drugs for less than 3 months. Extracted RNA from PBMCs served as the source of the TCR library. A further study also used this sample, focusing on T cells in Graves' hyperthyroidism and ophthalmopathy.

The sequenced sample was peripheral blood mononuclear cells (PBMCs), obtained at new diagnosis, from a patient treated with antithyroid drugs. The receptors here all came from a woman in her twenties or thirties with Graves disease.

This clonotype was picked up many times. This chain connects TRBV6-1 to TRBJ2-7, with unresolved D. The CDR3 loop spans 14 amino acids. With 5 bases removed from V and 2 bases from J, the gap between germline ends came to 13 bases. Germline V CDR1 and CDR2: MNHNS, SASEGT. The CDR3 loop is CASSLKGSPYEQYF. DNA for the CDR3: TGTGCCAGCAGTCTCAAGGGCAGCCCCTACGAGCAGTACTTC.

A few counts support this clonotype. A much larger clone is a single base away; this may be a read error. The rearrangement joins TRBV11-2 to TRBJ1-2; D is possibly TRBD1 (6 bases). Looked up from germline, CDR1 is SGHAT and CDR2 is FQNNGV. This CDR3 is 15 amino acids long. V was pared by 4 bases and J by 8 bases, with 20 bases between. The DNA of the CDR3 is TGTGCCAGCAGCTCAGATTGGGGGGCGAGTGGCGGCTACACCTTC. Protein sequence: CASSSDWGASGGYTF. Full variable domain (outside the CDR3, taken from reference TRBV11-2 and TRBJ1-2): EAGVAQSPRYKIIEKRQSVAFWCNPISGHATLYWYQQILGQGPKLLIQFQNNGVVDDSQLPKDRFSAERLKGVDSTLKIQPAKLEDSAVYLCASSSDWGASGGYTFGSGTRLTVV.

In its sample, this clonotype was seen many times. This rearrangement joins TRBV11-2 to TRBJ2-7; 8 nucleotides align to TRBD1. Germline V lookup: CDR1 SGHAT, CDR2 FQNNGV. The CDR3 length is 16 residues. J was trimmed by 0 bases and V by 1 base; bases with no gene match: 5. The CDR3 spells CASSLARDRSSYEQYF. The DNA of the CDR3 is TGTGCCAGCAGCTTAGCCCGGGACAGGAGCTCCTACGAGCAGTACTTC.

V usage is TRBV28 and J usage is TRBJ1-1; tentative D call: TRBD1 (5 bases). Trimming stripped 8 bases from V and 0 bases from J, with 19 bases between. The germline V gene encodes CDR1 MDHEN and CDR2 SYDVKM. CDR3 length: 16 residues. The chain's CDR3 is CASSLFGQGLNTEAFF. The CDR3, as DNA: TGTGCCAGCTCTCTCTTCGGCCAGGGCTTGAACACTGAAGCTTTCTTT.

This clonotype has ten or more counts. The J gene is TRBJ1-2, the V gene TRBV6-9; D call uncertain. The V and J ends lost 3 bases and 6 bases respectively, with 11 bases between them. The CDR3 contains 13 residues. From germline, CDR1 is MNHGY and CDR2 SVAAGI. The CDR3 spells CASSYWPEDGYTF. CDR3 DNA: TGTGCCAGCAGTTACTGGCCCGAGGATGGCTACACCTTC.

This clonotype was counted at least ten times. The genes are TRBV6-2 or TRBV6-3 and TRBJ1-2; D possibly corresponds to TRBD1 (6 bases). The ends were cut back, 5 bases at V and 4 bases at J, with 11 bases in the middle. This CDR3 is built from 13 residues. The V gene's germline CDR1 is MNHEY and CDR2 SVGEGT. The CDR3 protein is CASSESRGYGYTF. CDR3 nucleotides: TGTGCCAGCAGTGAGAGCAGGGGCTATGGCTACACCTTC.

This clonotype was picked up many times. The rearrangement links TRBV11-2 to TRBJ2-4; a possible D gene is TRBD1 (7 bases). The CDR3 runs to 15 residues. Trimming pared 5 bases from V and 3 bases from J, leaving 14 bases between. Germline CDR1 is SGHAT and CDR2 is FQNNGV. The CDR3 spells CASSDHRGGKNIQYF. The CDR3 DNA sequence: TGTGCCAGCAGCGACCACAGGGGAGGCAAAAACATTCAGTACTTC.

CDR3 bases: TGTGCCAGCAGTTTAGCCAGGGGAGACAATCAGCCCCAGCATTTT. Protein product: CASSLARGDNQPQHF. The chain is built from TRBV12-3 or TRBV12-4 and TRBJ1-5; perhaps TRBD1 as D (6 bases). The CDR3 sequence is 15 residues long. V was trimmed by 0 bases and J by 3 bases, leaving 9 bases between them.

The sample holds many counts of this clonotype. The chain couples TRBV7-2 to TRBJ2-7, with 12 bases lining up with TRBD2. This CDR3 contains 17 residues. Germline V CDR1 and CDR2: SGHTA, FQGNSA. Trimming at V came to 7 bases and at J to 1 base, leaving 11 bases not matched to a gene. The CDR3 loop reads CASTTRGGLAGSYEQYF. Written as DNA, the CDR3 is TGTGCCAGCACCACCCGCGGCGGACTAGCGGGGTCCTACGAGCAGTACTTC.

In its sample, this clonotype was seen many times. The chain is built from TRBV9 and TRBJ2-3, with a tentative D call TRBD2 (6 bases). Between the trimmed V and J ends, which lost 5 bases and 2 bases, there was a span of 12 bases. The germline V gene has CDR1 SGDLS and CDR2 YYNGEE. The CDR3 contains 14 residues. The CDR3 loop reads CASSKRADTDTQYF. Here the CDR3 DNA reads TGTGCCAGCAGTAAGCGGGCTGACACAGATACGCAGTATTTT.

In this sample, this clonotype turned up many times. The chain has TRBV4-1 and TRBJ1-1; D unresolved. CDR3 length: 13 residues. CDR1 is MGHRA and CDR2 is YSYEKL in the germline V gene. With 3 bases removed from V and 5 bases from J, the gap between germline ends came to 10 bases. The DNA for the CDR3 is TGCGCCAGCAGCCAGGGAGTGGAAACTGAAGCTTTCTTT. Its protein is CASSQGVETEAFF.

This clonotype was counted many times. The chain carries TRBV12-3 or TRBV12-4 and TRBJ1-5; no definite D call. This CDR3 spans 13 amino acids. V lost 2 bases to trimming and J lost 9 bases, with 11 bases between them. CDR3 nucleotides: TGTGCCAGCAGTTTAATGGGCGGACGGCCCCAGCATTTT. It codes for CASSLMGGRPQHF.

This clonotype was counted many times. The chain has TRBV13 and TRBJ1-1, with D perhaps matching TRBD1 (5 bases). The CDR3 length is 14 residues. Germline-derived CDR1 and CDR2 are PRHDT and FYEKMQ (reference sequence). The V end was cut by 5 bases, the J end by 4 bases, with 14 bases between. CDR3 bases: TGTGCCAGCAGCCTAAGGTGGGGGACCACTGAAGCTTTCTTT. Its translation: CASSLRWGTTEAFF.

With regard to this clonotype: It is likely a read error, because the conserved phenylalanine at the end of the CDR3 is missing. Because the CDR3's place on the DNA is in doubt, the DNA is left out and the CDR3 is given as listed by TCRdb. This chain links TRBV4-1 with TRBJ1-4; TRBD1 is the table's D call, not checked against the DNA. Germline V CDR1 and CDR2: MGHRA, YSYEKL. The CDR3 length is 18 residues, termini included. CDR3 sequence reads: CASSQEPGGGPCNEKLFL.

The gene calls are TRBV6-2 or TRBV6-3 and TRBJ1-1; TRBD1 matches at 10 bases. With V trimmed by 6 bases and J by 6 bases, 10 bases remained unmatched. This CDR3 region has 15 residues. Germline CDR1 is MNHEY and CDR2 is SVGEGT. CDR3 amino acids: CASRPMGQGSSEAFF. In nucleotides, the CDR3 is TGTGCCAGCAGACCCATGGGACAGGGGTCCTCTGAAGCTTTCTTT.

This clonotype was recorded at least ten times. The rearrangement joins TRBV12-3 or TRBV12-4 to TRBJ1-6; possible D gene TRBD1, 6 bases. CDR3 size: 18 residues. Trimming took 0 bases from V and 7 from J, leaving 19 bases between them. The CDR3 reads CASSLARPLGGINSPLHF. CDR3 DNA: TGTGCCAGCAGTTTAGCTAGACCCCTAGGGGGGATCAATTCACCCCTCCACTTT.

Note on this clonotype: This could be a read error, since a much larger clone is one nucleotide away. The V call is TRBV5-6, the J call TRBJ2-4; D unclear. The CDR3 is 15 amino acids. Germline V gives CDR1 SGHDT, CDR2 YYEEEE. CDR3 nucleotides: TGTGCCAACAGCTTGCGTCAGGCCGCCGGAAACATTCAGTACTTC. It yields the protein CANSLRQAAGNIQYF.

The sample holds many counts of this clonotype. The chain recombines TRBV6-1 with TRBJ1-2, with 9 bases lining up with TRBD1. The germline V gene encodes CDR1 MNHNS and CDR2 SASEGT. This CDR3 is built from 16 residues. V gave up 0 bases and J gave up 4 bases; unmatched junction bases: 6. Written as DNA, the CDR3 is TGTGCCAGCAGTGAAGCGCACGACAGGGGGGCCTATGGCTACACCTTC. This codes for CASSEAHDRGAYGYTF.

In DNA, the CDR3 is TGTGCCAGCAGCTTTCAGGAGGGCACTGAAGCTTTCTTT. Protein sequence: CASSFQEGTEAFF. The chain uses TRBV7-9 and TRBJ1-1; D remains ambiguous. Trimming stripped 3 bases from V and 4 bases from J, with 9 bases between. Germline CDR1 is SEHNR and CDR2 is FQNEAQ (reference sequence). CDR3 length: 13 residues.

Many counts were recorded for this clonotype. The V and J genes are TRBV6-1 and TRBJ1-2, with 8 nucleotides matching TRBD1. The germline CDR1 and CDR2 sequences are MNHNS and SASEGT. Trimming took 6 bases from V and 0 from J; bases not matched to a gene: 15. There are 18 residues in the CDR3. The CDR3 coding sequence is TGTGCCAGCAGCCCCGTCCCGGGACAGGTTTCCCCTAACTATGGCTACACCTTC. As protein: CASSPVPGQVSPNYGYTF.

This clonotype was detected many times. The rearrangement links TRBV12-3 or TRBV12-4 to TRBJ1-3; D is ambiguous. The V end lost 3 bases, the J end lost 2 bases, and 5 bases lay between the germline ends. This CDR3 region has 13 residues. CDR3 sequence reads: CASSFSPGNTIYF. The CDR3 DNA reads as TGTGCCAGCAGTTTCTCTCCTGGAAACACCATATATTTT.